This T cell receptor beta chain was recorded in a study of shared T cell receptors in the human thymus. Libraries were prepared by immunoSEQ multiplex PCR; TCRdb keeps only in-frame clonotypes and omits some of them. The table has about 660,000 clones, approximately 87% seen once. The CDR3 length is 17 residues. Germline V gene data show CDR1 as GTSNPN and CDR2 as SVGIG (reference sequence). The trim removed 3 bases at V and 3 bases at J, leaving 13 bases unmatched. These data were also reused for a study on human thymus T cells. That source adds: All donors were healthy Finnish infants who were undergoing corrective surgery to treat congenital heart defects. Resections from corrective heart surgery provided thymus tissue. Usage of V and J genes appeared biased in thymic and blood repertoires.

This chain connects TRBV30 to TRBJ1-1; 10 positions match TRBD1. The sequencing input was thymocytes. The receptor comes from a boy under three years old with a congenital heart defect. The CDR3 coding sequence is TGTGCCTGGAGCGAGACGACCGGGACAGGGGATGACACTGAAGCTTTCTTT. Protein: CAWSETTGTGDDTEAFF.